These 15 T cell receptor beta chains came from one sample sequenced in a study of STAT5B mutations in CD4+ large granular lymphocyte leukemia. Only in-frame clones appear in the TCRdb table, and some are missing; sequencing was by immunoSEQ multiplex PCR. The repertoire has some 32,000 clones, roughly 70% of them found once; the top ten carry roughly 1%. Input material: CD4+ T cells from blood buffy coats. The receptors were sampled from a human donor in good health.

V gene TRBV19 combines with J gene TRBJ1-2; 8 nucleotides align to TRBD1. V lost 5 bases and J lost 7; bases outside the gene matches: 9. CDR1 is LNHDA and CDR2 is SQIVND in the germline V gene (reference sequence). This CDR3 has 14 amino acids. The CDR3 DNA reads TGTGCCAGTAGTGCCCAGACAGGGGCACGTGGCTACACCTTC. Residues: CASSAQTGARGYTF.

The rearrangement joins TRBV11-2 to TRBJ2-3; 12 bases are a match to TRBD2. The trim removed 5 bases at V and 0 bases at J, leaving 3 bases unmatched. The V gene's germline CDR1 is SGHAT and CDR2 FQNNGV. This CDR3 is 16 amino acids long. CDR3 loop: CASSPGLAGSTDTQYF. The CDR3, as DNA: TGTGCCAGCAGCCCCGGACTAGCGGGAAGCACAGATACGCAGTATTTT.

This chain joins TRBV11-3 and TRBJ2-1; no reliable D call. Germline-derived CDR1 and CDR2 are SGHNT and YENEEA. Trimming removed 5 bases from V and 7 bases from J, with 9 bases in between. The CDR3 length is 12 residues. For the CDR3, the DNA is TGTGCCAGCAGCCCCGTAATTAATGAGCAGTTCTTC. Translation: CASSPVINEQFF.

The sample holds one count of this clone. This rearrangement joins TRBV19 to TRBJ1-5; 7 nucleotides line up with TRBD1. The CDR3 extends over 16 amino acids. Germline values: CDR1 LNHDA, CDR2 SQIVND (reference sequence). The V segment lost 5 bases and the J segment 3 bases; nucleotides outside the gene matches: 10. The CDR3 nucleotides read TGTGCCAGTAGTCCCCAGACAGGGCGGGTCAATCAGCCCCAGCATTTT. Protein sequence: CASSPQTGRVNQPQHF. The variable domain in full, with the rest retrieved from reference TRBV19 and TRBJ1-5, is DGGITQSPKYLFRKEGQNVTLSCEQNLNHDAMYWYRQDPGQGLRLIYYSQIVNDFQKGDIAEGYSVSREKKESFPLTVTSAQKNPTAFYLCASSPQTGRVNQPQHFGDGTRLSIL.

About this clone: A read error may account for a junction end that differs from germline. The chain has TRBV7-2 and TRBJ2-7; TRBD1 matches 8 bases. The CDR3 extends over 14 amino acids. CDR1 is SGHTA and CDR2 is FQGNSA in the germline V gene. In nucleotides, the CDR3 is TGTGCCAGCTCTGGACAGGGCCTCCTACAAAGCTTGGTTTTC. Translated, it gives CASSGQGLLQSLVF.

The genes are TRBV7-6 and TRBJ1-2; D uncertain. The CDR3 consists of 14 residues. V shed 1 base and J shed 4 bases, with 10 bases lying between them. Germline V CDR1 and CDR2: SGHVS, FNYEAQ. CDR3 region: CASSLGQNAYGYTF. DNA of the CDR3: TGTGCCAGCAGCTTAGGGCAAAACGCCTATGGCTACACCTTC.

This clone was counted between two and nine times. This sequence joins TRBV28 and TRBJ1-1; D is possibly TRBD1 (5 bases). Trimming stripped 6 bases from V and 6 bases from J, with 5 bases between. There are 10 residues in the CDR3. CDR1 is MDHEN, CDR2 SYDVKM, per germline. The CDR3 reads CASRTAEAFF. The CDR3 DNA follows: TGTGCCAGCAGGACAGCTGAAGCTTTCTTT.

This chain joins TRBV10-3 and TRBJ1-2, with D unclear. Deletions cut 3 bases from V and 3 bases from J, with 17 bases between. This CDR3 comprises 16 residues. Germline V lookup: CDR1 ENHRY, CDR2 SYGVKD. The CDR3 protein is CAISDRLRGRYYGYTF. The DNA for the CDR3 is TGTGCCATCAGTGATAGGTTACGTGGACGGTACTATGGCTACACCTTC.

The chain links TRBV5-1 to TRBJ2-2; TRBD2 matches 7 bases. In germline, CDR1 is SGHRS, CDR2 YFSETQ. Germline trimming cut 3 bases from V and 1 base from J; bases unmatched to any gene: 6. The CDR3 runs 16 residues. This chain's CDR3 is CASSSHGLGNTGELFF. DNA for the CDR3: TGCGCCAGCAGCTCTCACGGACTAGGGAACACCGGGGAGCTGTTTTTT.

This chain uses TRBV5-1 with TRBJ2-3; 15 positions agree with TRBD2. Germline V lookup: CDR1 SGHRS, CDR2 YFSETQ. The V segment lost 5 bases and the J segment 0 bases; nucleotides outside the gene matches: 1. The CDR3 is 16 amino acids. CDR3 sequence: CASSGTSGRSTDTQYF. As DNA, the CDR3 is TGCGCCAGCAGTGGGACTAGCGGGAGGAGCACAGATACGCAGTATTTT.

The chain combines TRBV12-5 with TRBJ2-7; no firm D call. Trimming stripped 3 bases from V and 1 base from J, with 13 bases between. The CDR3 sequence is 15 residues long. Germline CDR1 reads LGHNT; CDR2 reads FRNRAP. The CDR3 spells CASGFQTEGSYEQYF. CDR3 coding DNA: TGTGCTAGTGGTTTCCAAACAGAAGGTTCCTACGAGCAGTACTTC.

This clone was seen just once. The V call is TRBV6-1, the J call TRBJ1-5, with TRBD1 matching over 10 bases. The J segment lost 7 bases and the V segment lost 8 bases, leaving 11 bases of the junction unmatched. Germline CDR1 and CDR2: MNHNS and SASEGT. The CDR3 runs to 15 residues. The CDR3 loop reads CASHMDRGRGQPQHF. In nucleotides, the CDR3 is TGTGCCAGCCATATGGACAGGGGGAGAGGCCAGCCCCAGCATTTT.

This clone was counted between two and nine times. The chain uses TRBV19 and TRBJ2-2, with D maybe TRBD1 (5 bases). CDR1 and CDR2 (germline): LNHDA, SQIVND (reference sequence). V was cut by 6 bases and J by 2 bases, with 10 bases left in between. This CDR3 spans 14 amino acids. CDR3 in amino acids: CASRNRGNTGELFF. CDR3 in DNA: TGTGCCAGTAGGAATAGGGGTAACACCGGGGAGCTGTTTTTT.

This clone is medium-sized. The chain uses TRBV28 and TRBJ1-6, with a tentative D call TRBD1 (5 bases). Germline CDR1 MDHEN, CDR2 SYDVKM. This CDR3 spans 16 amino acids. V lost 7 bases, J lost 3 bases, and 16 bases lay in between. The CDR3 reads CASTSNRDGYNSPLHF. The CDR3 nucleotides read TGTGCCAGCACTTCCAACCGGGACGGCTATAATTCACCCCTCCACTTT.

J is TRBJ2-7 and V is TRBV7-5; the table's D call, TRBD1, has no DNA check behind it. TRBV7-5 is a known pseudogene. The CDR3 spans 16 residues. In DNA form, the CDR3 reads TGTGTCAGTAAGTTACCGGGACAGGGGACATCGGGCGAGCAGTACGTC. Translating it yields CVSKLPGQGTSGEQYV.